The 14 T cell receptor beta chains presented below share a single source sample, sequenced in a study of cytomegalovirus exposure and HLA in healthy donors. Assay: immunoSEQ multiplex PCR; the TCRdb copy retains only in-frame clones and omits some. The sample lists 200,000 or so clones, more than 80% occurring once. Sequencing input: PBMCs. These receptors originate from a young man in good health and CMV-seropositive.

The chain has TRBV18 and TRBJ1-1, with a possible D match to TRBD1 (6 bases). There are 12 residues in the CDR3. The germline gives CDR1 KGHSH, CDR2 LQKENI. V lost 1 base to trimming and J lost 8 bases, with 8 bases between them. The CDR3 sequence is CASSPQQGEAFF. CDR3 coding DNA: TGTGCCAGCTCACCACAACAGGGAGAAGCTTTCTTT.

The chain links TRBV7-3 to TRBJ2-1; D not certain. V was cut by 5 bases and J by 9 bases, with 14 bases left in between. CDR1 SGHTA and CDR2 FQGTGA come from the germline V gene. This CDR3 is built from 13 residues. The CDR3 sequence is CASSPSTMSEQFF. CDR3 coding DNA: TGTGCCAGCAGCCCGTCAACTATGAGTGAGCAGTTCTTC.

The chain couples TRBV4-3 to TRBJ2-1, with D possibly TRBD1 on 5 matching bases. V gave up 0 bases and J gave up 7 bases, with 22 bases separating them. Per the germline V gene, CDR1 is LGHNA and CDR2 is YSLEER. The CDR3 extends over 18 amino acids. CDR3 in DNA: TGCGCCAGCAGCCAAGATCATCCGCCTACCAGGGTAGTAAATGAGCAGTTCTTC. This translates into CASSQDHPPTRVVNEQFF.

The rearrangement joins TRBV7-8 to TRBJ2-1, with 11 bases that match TRBD2. V gave up 6 bases and J gave up 3 bases; unmatched junction bases: 16. The CDR3 covers 19 residues. CDR1 and CDR2 from the germline V gene are SGHVS and FQNEAQ. CDR3 in DNA: TGTGCCAGCAGTTATCCACTAGCGGGAGATCGGAAAGGCTACAATGAGCAGTTCTTC. Its protein is CASSYPLAGDRKGYNEQFF.

This clone has only a few counts. The rearrangement joins TRBV29-1 to TRBJ2-7, with 12 bases matching TRBD1. The V and J ends lost 6 bases and 4 bases, in that order; junction bases with no gene match: 7. Looked up from germline, CDR1 is SQVTM and CDR2 is ANQGSEA. This CDR3 contains 14 residues. CDR3 sequence reads: CSVEGTGGVYEQYF. As DNA, the CDR3 is TGCAGCGTCGAGGGGACAGGGGGCGTTTACGAGCAGTACTTC.

V and J are TRBV28 and TRBJ1-1, with 7 bases that match TRBD1. The V gene's germline CDR1 is MDHEN and CDR2 SYDVKM. Trimming at V came to 8 bases and at J to 1 base, leaving 7 bases not matched to a gene. CDR3 length: 14 amino acids. CDR3 bases: TGTGCCAGCTCCCCGGACAGGCCGAACACTGAAGCTTTCTTT. It translates to CASSPDRPNTEAFF.

The chain carries TRBV4-3 and TRBJ2-7, with 11 bases that match TRBD2. This CDR3 comprises 15 residues. V gave up 3 bases and J gave up 3 bases; unmatched junction bases: 4. From germline, CDR1 is LGHNA and CDR2 YSLEER. The CDR3 region is CASSHRLAGNYEQYF. The CDR3 nucleotides are TGCGCCAGCAGCCACCGACTAGCGGGAAACTACGAGCAGTACTTC.

CDR3 amino acids: CASSSGTRHGELFF. For the CDR3, the DNA is TGTGCCAGCAGCTCTGGGACTCGCCACGGGGAGCTGTTTTTT. The chain has TRBV5-6 and TRBJ2-2, with D possibly matching TRBD2 (6 bases). Germline V gene sequence: CDR1 SGHDT, CDR2 YYEEEE. This CDR3 comprises 14 residues. Trimming stripped 3 bases from V and 7 bases from J, with 13 bases between.

The CDR3 sequence: CASSRGTDTQYF. In DNA, the CDR3 is TGTGCCTCATCGAGAGGCACAGATACGCAGTATTTT. The chain combines TRBV13 with TRBJ2-3; D gene ambiguous. Germline CDR1 PRHDT, CDR2 FYEKMQ (reference sequence). CDR3 length: 12 residues. Trimming shortened V by 11 bases and J by 1 base, and 10 bases separated the two germline ends.

The chain employs TRBV5-1 and TRBJ2-3; D perhaps matches TRBD2 (6 bases). Trimming cost V 2 bases and J 0 bases, with 13 bases left between them. Germline V CDR1 and CDR2: SGHRS, YFSETQ. The CDR3 runs to 16 residues. Here the CDR3 reads CASSFGGLGSTDTQYF. The DNA for the CDR3 is TGCGCCAGCAGCTTTGGGGGACTGGGGAGCACAGATACGCAGTATTTT. Based on the CDR3 plus reference TRBV5-1 and TRBJ2-3, the full variable domain is KAGVTQTPRYLIKTRGQQVTLSCSPISGHRSVSWYQQTPGQGLQFLFEYFSETQRNKGNFPGRFSGRQFSNSRSEMNVSTLELGDSALYLCASSFGGLGSTDTQYFGPGTRLTVL.

The chain is built from TRBV28 and TRBJ1-3, with a possible D match to TRBD1 (6 bases). Germline assignment: CDR1 MDHEN and CDR2 SYDVKM. The CDR3 has 14 amino acids. Between the trimmed V and J ends, which lost 8 bases and 2 bases, there was a span of 13 bases. The CDR3 loop reads CASHTGYTGNTIYF. The CDR3 DNA follows: TGTGCCAGCCACACAGGGTACACTGGAAACACCATATATTTT.

This clone was observed once. The chain is built from TRBV13 and TRBJ2-1; TRBD2 aligns across 7 bases. The V gene's germline CDR1 is PRHDT and CDR2 FYEKMQ (reference sequence). CDR3 length: 16 amino acids. The V gene end was trimmed by 5 bases and the J gene end by 0 bases; junction bases not matched to a gene: 7. The CDR3: CASSPLGTNSYNEQFF. The CDR3 region has the DNA TGTGCCAGCAGCCCCCTGGGGACTAACTCCTACAATGAGCAGTTCTTC.

The V gene is TRBV29-1, the J gene TRBJ2-1, with D perhaps TRBD2 (6 bases). This CDR3 contains 13 residues. V was trimmed by 6 bases and J by 1 base, leaving 10 bases between them. Germline V lookup: CDR1 SQVTM, CDR2 ANQGSEA. CDR3 amino acids: CSVGGGSYNEQFF. The CDR3 region has the DNA TGCAGCGTGGGGGGTGGGTCCTACAATGAGCAGTTCTTC.

J is TRBJ1-5 and V is TRBV4-2; D is ambiguous. Germline V gene sequence: CDR1 LGHNA, CDR2 YNFKEQ. Trimming shortened V by 3 bases and J by 0 bases, and 6 bases separated the two germline ends. CDR3 length: 14 amino acids. This CDR3 is CASSHTDSNQPQHF. In DNA form, the CDR3 reads TGTGCCAGCAGCCATACAGATAGCAATCAGCCCCAGCATTTT.